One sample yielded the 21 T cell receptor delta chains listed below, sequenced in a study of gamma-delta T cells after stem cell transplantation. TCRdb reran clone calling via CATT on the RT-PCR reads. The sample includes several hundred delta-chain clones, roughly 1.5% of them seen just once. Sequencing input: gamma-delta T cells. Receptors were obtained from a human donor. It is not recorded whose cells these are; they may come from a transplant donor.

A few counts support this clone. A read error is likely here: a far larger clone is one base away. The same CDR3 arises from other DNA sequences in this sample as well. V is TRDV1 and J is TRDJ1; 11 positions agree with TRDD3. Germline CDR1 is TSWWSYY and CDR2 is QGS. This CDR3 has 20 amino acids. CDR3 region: CALGDGVIKRYWGIIDKLIF. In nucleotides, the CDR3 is TGCGCTCTTGGGGATGGTGTGATTAAGCGTTACTGGGGGATAATCGATAAACTCATCTTT.

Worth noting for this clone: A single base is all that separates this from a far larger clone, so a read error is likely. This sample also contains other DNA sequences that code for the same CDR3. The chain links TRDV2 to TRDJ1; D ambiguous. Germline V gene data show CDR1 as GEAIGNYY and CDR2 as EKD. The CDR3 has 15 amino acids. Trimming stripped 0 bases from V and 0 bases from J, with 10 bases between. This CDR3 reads CACDTVGTYTDKLIF. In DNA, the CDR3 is TGTGCCTGTGACACCGTCGGGACGTACACCGATAAACTCATCTTT.

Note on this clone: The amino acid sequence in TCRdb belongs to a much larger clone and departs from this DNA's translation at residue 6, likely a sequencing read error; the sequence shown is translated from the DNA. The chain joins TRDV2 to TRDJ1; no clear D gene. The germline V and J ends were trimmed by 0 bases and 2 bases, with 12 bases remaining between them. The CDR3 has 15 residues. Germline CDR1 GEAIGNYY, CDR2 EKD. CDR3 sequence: CACDTASALTDKLIF. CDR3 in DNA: TGTGCCTGTGACACCGCCAGTGCCTTAACCGATAAACTCATCTTT.

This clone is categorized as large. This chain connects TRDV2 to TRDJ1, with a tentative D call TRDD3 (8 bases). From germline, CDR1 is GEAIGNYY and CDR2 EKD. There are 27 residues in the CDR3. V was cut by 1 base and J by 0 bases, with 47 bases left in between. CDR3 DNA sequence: TGTGCCTGTGACACGGGCCCACCCGTTTTTTTTCCTACGGGAGAGCTGGGGGACCTCGCGTACACCGATAAACTCATCTTT. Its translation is CACDTGPPVFFPTGELGDLAYTDKLIF.

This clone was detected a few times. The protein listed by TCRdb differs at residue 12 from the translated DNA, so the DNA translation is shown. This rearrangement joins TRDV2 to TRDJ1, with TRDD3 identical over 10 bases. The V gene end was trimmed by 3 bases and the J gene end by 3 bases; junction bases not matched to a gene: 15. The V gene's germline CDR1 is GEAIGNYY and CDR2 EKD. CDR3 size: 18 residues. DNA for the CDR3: TGTGCCTGTGACCACTTACTGGGGGATGCGGCGAGAGCCGATAAACTCATCTTT. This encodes CACDHLLGDAARADKLIF.

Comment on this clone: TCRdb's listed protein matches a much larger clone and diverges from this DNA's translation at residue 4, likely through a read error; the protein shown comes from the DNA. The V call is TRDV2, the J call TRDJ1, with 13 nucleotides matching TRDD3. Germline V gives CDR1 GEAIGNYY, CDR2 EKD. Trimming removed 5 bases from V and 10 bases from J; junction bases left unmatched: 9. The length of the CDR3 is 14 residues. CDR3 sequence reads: CACVRILGDTALIF. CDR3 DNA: TGTGCCTGTGTCCGAATACTGGGGGATACGGCACTCATCTTT.

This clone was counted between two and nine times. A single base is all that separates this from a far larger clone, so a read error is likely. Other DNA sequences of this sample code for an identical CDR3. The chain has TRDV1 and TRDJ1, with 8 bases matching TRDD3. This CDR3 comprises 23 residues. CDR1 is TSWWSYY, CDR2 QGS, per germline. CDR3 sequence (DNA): TGTGCCCTTGGGGCATCCCACCCCTCCCTTTGGGGGATTAGGCGCGGGTTCACCGATAAACTCATCTTT. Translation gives CALGASHPSLWGIRRGFTDKLIF.

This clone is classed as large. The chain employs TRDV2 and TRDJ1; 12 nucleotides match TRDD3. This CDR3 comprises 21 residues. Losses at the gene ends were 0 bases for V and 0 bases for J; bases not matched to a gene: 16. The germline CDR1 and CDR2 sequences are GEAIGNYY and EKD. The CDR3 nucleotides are TGTGCCTGTGACACCGTCCGCCTGGGGGATACGTCCTCCCCGTACACCGATAAACTCATCTTT. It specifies CACDTVRLGDTSSPYTDKLIF.

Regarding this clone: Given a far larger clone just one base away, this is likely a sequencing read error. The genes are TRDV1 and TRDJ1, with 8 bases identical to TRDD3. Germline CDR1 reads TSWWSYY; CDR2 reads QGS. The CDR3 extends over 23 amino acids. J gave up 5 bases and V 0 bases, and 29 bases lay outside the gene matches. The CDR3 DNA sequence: TGTGCTCTTGGGGAACTAAATCATATATCGGAGCCCTACATGGACTGGGGGGATGATAAACTCATCTTT. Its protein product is CALGELNHISEPYMDWGDDKLIF.

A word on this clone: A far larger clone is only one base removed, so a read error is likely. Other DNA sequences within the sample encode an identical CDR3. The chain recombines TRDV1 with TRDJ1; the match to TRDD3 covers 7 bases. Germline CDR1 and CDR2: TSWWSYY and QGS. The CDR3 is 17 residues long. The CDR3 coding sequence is TGTGCTCTCGGGGAACTCGTCCTGGGGGTCCTCCGTGGTAAACTCATCTTT. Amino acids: CALGELVLGVLRGKLIF.

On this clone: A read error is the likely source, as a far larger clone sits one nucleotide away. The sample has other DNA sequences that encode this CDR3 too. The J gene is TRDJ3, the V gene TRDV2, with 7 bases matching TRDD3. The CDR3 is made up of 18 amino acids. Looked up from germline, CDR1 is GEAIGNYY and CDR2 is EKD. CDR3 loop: CACDTVLGVSWDTRQMFF. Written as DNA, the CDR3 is TGTGCCTGCGACACCGTGCTGGGGGTATCCTGGGACACCCGACAGATGTTTTTC.

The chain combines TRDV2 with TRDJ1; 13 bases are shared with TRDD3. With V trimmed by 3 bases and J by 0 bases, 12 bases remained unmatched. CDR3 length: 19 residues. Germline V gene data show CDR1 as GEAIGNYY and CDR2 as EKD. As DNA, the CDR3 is TGTGCCTGTGACCGAATACTGGGGGATACGACGGGCTACACCGATAAACTCATCTTT. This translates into CACDRILGDTTGYTDKLIF.

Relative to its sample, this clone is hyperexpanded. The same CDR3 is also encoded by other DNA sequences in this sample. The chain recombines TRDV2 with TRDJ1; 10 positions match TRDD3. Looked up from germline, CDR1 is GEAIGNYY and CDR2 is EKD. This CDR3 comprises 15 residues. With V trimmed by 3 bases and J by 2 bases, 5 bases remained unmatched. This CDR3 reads CACDVLLGDTDKLIF. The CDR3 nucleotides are TGTGCCTGTGACGTCCTACTGGGGGATACCGATAAACTCATCTTT.

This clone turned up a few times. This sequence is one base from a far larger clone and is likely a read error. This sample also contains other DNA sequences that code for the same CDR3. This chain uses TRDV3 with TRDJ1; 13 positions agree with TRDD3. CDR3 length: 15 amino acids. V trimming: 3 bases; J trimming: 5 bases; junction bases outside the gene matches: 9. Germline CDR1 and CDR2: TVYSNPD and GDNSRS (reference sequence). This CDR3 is CALSDWGIRADKLIF. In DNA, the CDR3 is TGTGCCTTGTCCGACTGGGGGATACGCGCTGATAAACTCATCTTT.

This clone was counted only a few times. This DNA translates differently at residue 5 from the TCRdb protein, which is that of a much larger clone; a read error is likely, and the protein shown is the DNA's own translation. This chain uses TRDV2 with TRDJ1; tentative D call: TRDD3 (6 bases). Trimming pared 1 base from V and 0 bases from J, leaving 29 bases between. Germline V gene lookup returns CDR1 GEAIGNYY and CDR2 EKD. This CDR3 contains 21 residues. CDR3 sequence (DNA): TGTGCCTGTGACACGGTGTCGTCCAATCGGGATGGGGGCTTGTACACCGATAAACTCATCTTT. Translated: CACDTVSSNRDGGLYTDKLIF.

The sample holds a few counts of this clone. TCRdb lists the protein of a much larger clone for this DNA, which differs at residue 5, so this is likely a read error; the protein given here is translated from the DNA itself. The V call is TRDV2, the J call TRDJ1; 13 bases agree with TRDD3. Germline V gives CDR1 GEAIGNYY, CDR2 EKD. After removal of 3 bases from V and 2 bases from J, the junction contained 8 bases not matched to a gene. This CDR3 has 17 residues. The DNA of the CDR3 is TGTGCCTGTGACTTCCTCGTACTGGGGGATACGACCGATAAACTCATCTTT. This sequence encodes CACDFLVLGDTTDKLIF.

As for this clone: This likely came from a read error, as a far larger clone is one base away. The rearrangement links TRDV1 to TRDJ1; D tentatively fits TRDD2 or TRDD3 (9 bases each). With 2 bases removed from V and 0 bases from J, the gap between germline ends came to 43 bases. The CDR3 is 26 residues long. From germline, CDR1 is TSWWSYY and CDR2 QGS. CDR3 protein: CALGEATKAFLLGAYWGRPYTDKLIF. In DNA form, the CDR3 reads TGTGCTCTTGGGGAAGCCACGAAGGCCTTCCTACTTGGGGCGTACTGGGGGAGGCCGTACACCGATAAACTCATCTTT.

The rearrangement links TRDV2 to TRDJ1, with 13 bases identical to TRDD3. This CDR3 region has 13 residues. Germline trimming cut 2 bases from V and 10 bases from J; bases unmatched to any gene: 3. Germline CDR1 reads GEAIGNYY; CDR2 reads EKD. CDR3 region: CACDKLGDTALIF. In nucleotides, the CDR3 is TGTGCCTGTGACAAACTGGGGGATACGGCACTCATCTTT.

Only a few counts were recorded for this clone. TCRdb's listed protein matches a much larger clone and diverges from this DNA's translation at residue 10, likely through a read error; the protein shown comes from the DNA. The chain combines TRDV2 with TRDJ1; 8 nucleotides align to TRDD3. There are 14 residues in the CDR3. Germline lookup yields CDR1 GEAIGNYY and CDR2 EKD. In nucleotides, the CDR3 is TGTGCCTGTGACCGGCTGGGGGAGACCGGTAAACTCATCTTT. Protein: CACDRLGETGKLIF.

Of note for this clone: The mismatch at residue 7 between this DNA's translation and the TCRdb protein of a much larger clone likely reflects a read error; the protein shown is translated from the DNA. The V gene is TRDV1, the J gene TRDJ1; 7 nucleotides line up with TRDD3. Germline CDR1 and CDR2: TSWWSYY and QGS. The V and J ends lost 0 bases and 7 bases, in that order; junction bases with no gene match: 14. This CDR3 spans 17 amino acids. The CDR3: CALGELILGVLRGKLIF. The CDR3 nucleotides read TGTGCTCTTGGGGAACTCATCCTGGGGGTCCTCCGTGGTAAACTCATCTTT.

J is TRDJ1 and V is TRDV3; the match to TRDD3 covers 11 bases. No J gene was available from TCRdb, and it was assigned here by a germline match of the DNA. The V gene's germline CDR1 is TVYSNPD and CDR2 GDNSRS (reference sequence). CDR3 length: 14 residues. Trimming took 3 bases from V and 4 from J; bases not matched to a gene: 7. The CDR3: CALSDWGIIDKLIF. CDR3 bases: TGTGCCTTGTCCGACTGGGGGATAATCGATAAACTCATCTTT.